One sample yielded the 19 T cell receptor beta chains listed below, sequenced in a study of blood T cell repertoires in COVID-19. Profiled with immunoSEQ multiplex PCR; TCRdb holds only in-frame clones, not every one. The profile shows almost 80,000 clones, over 75% of them singletons. The source material was peripheral blood. Receptor source: an elderly woman with acute or convalescent COVID-19.

The chain carries TRBV7-6 and TRBJ2-5; D perhaps matches TRBD2 (6 bases). Germline V gene sequence: CDR1 SGHVS, CDR2 FNYEAQ. V lost 1 base and J 4 bases, leaving 19 bases between the germline ends. The CDR3 spans 17 residues. The CDR3 here is CASSLVIADPGTETQYF. The DNA for the CDR3 is TGTGCCAGCAGCTTAGTAATAGCGGACCCTGGCACAGAGACCCAGTACTTC.

This clone came up a few times. The V call is TRBV5-4, the J call TRBJ2-3; TRBD1 matches at 7 bases. The CDR3 totals 15 residues. V shed 0 bases, J shed 1 base, and the junction held 2 bases outside the gene matches. Germline assignment: CDR1 SGHNT and CDR2 YYREEE (reference sequence). CDR3 protein: CASSLEGQRTDTQYF. In nucleotides, the CDR3 is TGTGCCAGCAGCTTGGAGGGACAGCGCACAGATACGCAGTATTTT.

In this sample, this clone turned up once. The gene calls are TRBV5-1 and TRBJ1-2, with 8 nucleotides matching TRBD1. This CDR3 spans 15 amino acids. CDR1 and CDR2 from the germline V gene are SGHRS and YFSETQ. J was trimmed by 3 bases and V by 0 bases; bases with no gene match: 4. This chain's CDR3 is CASSLDQGAYYGYTF. The CDR3 DNA sequence: TGCGCCAGCAGCTTGGATCAGGGGGCGTACTATGGCTACACCTTC.

V usage is TRBV2 and J usage is TRBJ2-1; a weak D match, TRBD2 (5 bases). V gave up 5 bases and J gave up 0 bases, with 8 bases separating them. Germline CDR1 reads SNHLY; CDR2 reads FYNNEI. The CDR3 is 14 residues long. The CDR3 region has the DNA TGTGCCAGCAGTATAGCGCGCTCCTACAATGAGCAGTTCTTC. Its translation: CASSIARSYNEQFF.

The chain recombines TRBV19 with TRBJ1-5; TRBD1 matches 7 bases. The V gene end was trimmed by 0 bases and the J gene end by 3 bases; junction bases not matched to a gene: 8. CDR3 length: 17 residues. The germline gives CDR1 LNHDA, CDR2 SQIVND (reference sequence). The CDR3: CASSIEGGQYLNQPQHF. Here the CDR3 DNA reads TGTGCCAGTAGTATAGAAGGGGGACAGTACCTCAATCAGCCCCAGCATTTT.

This chain joins TRBV4-3 and TRBJ1-4; D is ambiguous. Germline values: CDR1 LGHNA, CDR2 YSLEER. The CDR3 extends over 17 amino acids. V dropped 5 bases and J dropped 3 bases, with 19 bases sitting between them. CDR3 DNA sequence: TGCGCCAGCAGCGCCAGCGCGGATTTGGGTGCTAATGAAAAACTGTTTTTT. This codes for CASSASADLGANEKLFF.

The gene calls are TRBV28 and TRBJ2-5; TRBD2 agrees at 8 bases. Germline V lookup: CDR1 MDHEN, CDR2 SYDVKM. V was clipped by 9 bases and J by 1 base; unmatched bases: 4. This CDR3 region has 13 residues. The DNA of the CDR3 is TGTGCCAGTCTGAGCGGGAGCCAAGAGACCCAGTACTTC. Translated: CASLSGSQETQYF.

The chain uses TRBV6-2 or TRBV6-3 and TRBJ1-2, with D perhaps TRBD1 (6 bases). From germline, CDR1 is MNHEY and CDR2 SVGEGT. The CDR3 is made up of 13 amino acids. V was shortened by 6 bases and J by 2 bases, with 10 bases between the two germline ends. The CDR3 sequence: CASRPTGNYGYTF. The DNA of the CDR3 is TGTGCCAGCAGGCCTACAGGGAACTATGGCTACACCTTC.

CDR3 region: CASSRTSGSPRQETQYF. CDR3 sequence (DNA): TGTGCCAGCAGCCGGACTAGCGGGAGCCCCCGACAAGAGACCCAGTACTTC. J is TRBJ2-5 and V is TRBV3-1 (or the pseudogene TRBV3-2); 13 nucleotides match TRBD2. From germline, CDR1 is LGHDT and CDR2 YNNKEL (reference sequence). V was clipped by 4 bases and J by 2 bases; unmatched bases: 7. The CDR3 loop spans 17 amino acids.

Of note for this clone: Within the sample, other DNA sequences also encode this same CDR3. The rearrangement uses TRBV3-1 (or the pseudogene TRBV3-2) and TRBJ2-7; the D is unclear. Trimming left V 1 base short and J 4 bases short, with 5 bases between. Germline V CDR1 and CDR2: LGHDT, YNNKEL (reference sequence). The CDR3 runs to 12 residues. The CDR3 reads CASSQAGYEQYF. Written as DNA, the CDR3 is TGTGCCAGCAGCCAAGCGGGTTACGAGCAGTACTTC.

Only one count was recorded for this clone. The chain combines TRBV3-1 (or the pseudogene TRBV3-2) with TRBJ1-5; 9 bases fit TRBD1. V trimming: 1 base; J trimming: 3 bases; junction bases outside the gene matches: 7. The germline gives CDR1 LGHDT, CDR2 YNNKEL (reference sequence). The CDR3 consists of 17 residues. CDR3 coding DNA: TGTGCCAGCAGCCAAGGGACAGGGGTTTATCTCAATCAGCCCCAGCATTTT. Its translation is CASSQGTGVYLNQPQHF.

The chain carries TRBV27 and TRBJ1-3; a weak D match, TRBD1 (5 bases). The V gene's germline CDR1 is MNHEY and CDR2 SMNVEV (reference sequence). The CDR3 is 15 residues long. Trimming left V 5 bases short and J 0 bases short, with 11 bases between. This chain's CDR3 is CASSHRSRSGNTIYF. The CDR3 DNA is TGTGCCAGCAGTCACAGGTCCCGCTCTGGAAACACCATATATTTT.

Here the CDR3 DNA reads TGTGCCAGCAGCCTCTCCCTGGGGCCGGGGGGCACCATATATTTT. Amino acids: CASSLSLGPGGTIYF. The V call is TRBV7-9, the J call TRBJ1-3, with D perhaps TRBD1 (5 bases). The CDR3 loop spans 15 amino acids. V was cut by 5 bases and J by 9 bases, with 20 bases left in between. Germline CDR1 and CDR2: SEHNR and FQNEAQ (reference sequence).

This chain uses TRBV7-2 with TRBJ1-2; D uncertain. V was cut by 5 bases and J by 6 bases, with 16 bases left in between. Germline V CDR1 and CDR2: SGHTA, FQGNSA. The CDR3 consists of 14 residues. The CDR3: CASSPRRGINGYTF. CDR3 bases: TGTGCCAGCAGCCCCCGGCGAGGTATCAATGGCTACACCTTC.

The chain uses TRBV19 and TRBJ1-5, with TRBD1 identical over 8 bases. This CDR3 has 17 amino acids. The ends lost 4 bases at V and 1 base at J; junction bases unmatched: 9. From germline, CDR1 is LNHDA and CDR2 SQIVND (reference sequence). CDR3 DNA: TGTGCCAGTAGTAGGAGACAGGGGCCACTCAGCAATCAGCCCCAGCATTTT. Amino acid sequence: CASSRRQGPLSNQPQHF.

The chain uses TRBV5-1 and TRBJ2-1, with 8 bases matching TRBD1. V gave up 3 bases and J gave up 5 bases; unmatched junction bases: 4. From germline, CDR1 is SGHRS and CDR2 YFSETQ. The length of the CDR3 is 14 residues. The CDR3 reads CASSSGQGDNEQFF. Here the CDR3 DNA reads TGCGCCAGCAGCTCCGGACAGGGCGACAATGAGCAGTTCTTC.

The chain couples TRBV2 to TRBJ1-1; 7 bases are shared with TRBD1. V shed 6 bases and J 7 bases; nucleotides not matched to a gene: 8. CDR3 length equals 13 residues. CDR1 SNHLY and CDR2 FYNNEI come from the germline V gene. The CDR3 DNA reads TGTGCCAGCAGCCTCCCAACAGGGGTTGAAGCTTTCTTT. Translation: CASSLPTGVEAFF.

This clone is a singleton in its sample. The gene calls are TRBV28 and TRBJ2-7; TRBD1 agrees at 8 bases. The CDR3 totals 16 residues. Per germline, CDR1 MDHEN and CDR2 SYDVKM. Trimming at V came to 5 bases and at J to 3 bases, leaving 12 bases not matched to a gene. CDR3 DNA: TGTGCCAGCAGTCGTACCCGGACAGGGATATTCTACGAGCAGTACTTC. Protein: CASSRTRTGIFYEQYF.

The genes are TRBV4-3 and TRBJ1-3; unclear D gene. CDR1 and CDR2 from the germline V gene are LGHNA and YSLEER. Trimming stripped 0 bases from V and 0 bases from J, with 6 bases between. The CDR3 totals 15 residues. The CDR3 sequence is CASSQEWSSGNTIYF. The CDR3 nucleotides are TGCGCCAGCAGCCAAGAGTGGAGCTCTGGAAACACCATATATTTT.